This T cell receptor (beta chain) was recovered during a study of identical twins. General study points: Conclusions came from cross-sectional statistical analysis, not from following the same donors. Beta clonotypes that were abundant in cord blood contained fewer insertions, a pattern absent from memory repertoires.

On this clonotype itself: Its antigen remains unidentified.

CDR3 length: 13 residues. V gave up 0 bases and J gave up 11 bases, with 11 bases separating them. Germline lookup yields CDR1 SEHNR and CDR2 FQNEAQ (reference sequence). TCRdb ran MiXCR on the 5' RACE reads and lists one entry per CDR3 protein. The sample holds 1.5 million to 2 million distinct CDR3 sequences, about 32% seen once. Material: cord blood. The chain combines TRBV7-9 with TRBJ1-5; D unresolved. This TCR derives from a newborn girl in good health. For the CDR3, the DNA is TGTGCCAGCAGCTTAGCGGGTCGAGGAGCCCAGCATTTT. It specifies CASSLAGRGAQHF.